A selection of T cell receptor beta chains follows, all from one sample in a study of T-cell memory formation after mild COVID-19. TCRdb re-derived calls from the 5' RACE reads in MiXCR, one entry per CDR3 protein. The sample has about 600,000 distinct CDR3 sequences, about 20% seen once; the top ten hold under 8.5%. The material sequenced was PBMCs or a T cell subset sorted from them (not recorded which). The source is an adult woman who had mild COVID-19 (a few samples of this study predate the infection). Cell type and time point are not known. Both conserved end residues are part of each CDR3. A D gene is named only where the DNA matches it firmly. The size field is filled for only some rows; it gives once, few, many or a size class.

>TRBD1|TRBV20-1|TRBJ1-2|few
CSASQGGNYGYTF
TGCAGTGCTAGTCAGGGGGGGAACTATGGCTACACCTTC
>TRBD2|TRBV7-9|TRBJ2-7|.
CASSEGTSGGTYEQYF
TGTGCCAGCAGCGAGGGGACTAGCGGGGGGACCTACGAGCAGTACTTC
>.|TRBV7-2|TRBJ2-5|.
CASSLARSREETQYF
TGTGCCAGCAGCTTGGCCAGAAGTAGGGAAGAGACCCAGTACTTC
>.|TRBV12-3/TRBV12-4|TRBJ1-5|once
CASSKNRVIHQPQHF
TGTGCCAGCAGTAAAAACAGGGTTATACATCAGCCCCAGCATTTT
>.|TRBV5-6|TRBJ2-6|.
CASSLMYRSGANVLTF
TGTGCCAGCAGCTTGATGTACAGGTCTGGGGCCAACGTCCTGACTTTC
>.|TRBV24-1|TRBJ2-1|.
CATSDSRAVSYNEQFF
TGTGCCACCAGTGATTCCAGGGCAGTCTCCTACAATGAGCAGTTCTTC
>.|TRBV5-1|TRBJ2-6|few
CASSLALWEGAKGANVLTF
TGCGCCAGCAGCTTGGCCCTTTGGGAGGGGGCTAAGGGGGCCAACGTCCTGACTTTC
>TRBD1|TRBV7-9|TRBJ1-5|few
CASSLSTGHQPQHF
TGTGCCAGCAGCTTATCGACAGGGCATCAGCCCCAGCATTTT
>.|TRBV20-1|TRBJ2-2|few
CSARRRGNTGELFF
TGCAGTGCTAGACGGCGGGGGAACACCGGGGAGCTGTTTTTT
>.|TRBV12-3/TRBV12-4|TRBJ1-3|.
CASSLHLGGSGNTIYF
TGTGCCAGCAGTTTACACCTCGGGGGCTCTGGAAACACCATATATTTT
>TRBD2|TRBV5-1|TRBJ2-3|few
CASSLVGGGGADTQYF
TGCGCCAGCAGCTTGGTAGGCGGGGGGGGCGCAGATACGCAGTATTTT
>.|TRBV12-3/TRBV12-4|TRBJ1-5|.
CASSFLGTRNQPQHF
TGTGCCAGCAGTTTCTTGGGGACCCGCAATCAGCCCCAGCATTTT
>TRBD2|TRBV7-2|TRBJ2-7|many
CASSLVGLAGGPEQYF
TGTGCCAGCAGCTTAGTCGGGCTAGCGGGAGGGCCCGAGCAGTACTTC
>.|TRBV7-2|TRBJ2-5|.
CASSLDQGLQYF
TGTGCCAGCAGCCTGGACCAGGGCCTCCAGTACTTC
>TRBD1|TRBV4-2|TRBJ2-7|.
CASSQRDRGGDEQYF
TGTGCCAGCAGCCAACGGGACAGGGGAGGTGACGAGCAGTACTTC
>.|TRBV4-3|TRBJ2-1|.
CASSQGRTGPYNEQFF
TGCGCCAGCAGCCAAGGTCGGACTGGCCCCTACAATGAGCAGTTCTTC
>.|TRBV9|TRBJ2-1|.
CASSVLTGWNEQFF
TGTGCCAGCAGCGTCCTGACTGGTTGGAATGAGCAGTTCTTC
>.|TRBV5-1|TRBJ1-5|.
CASSLTPPTESNQPQHF
TGCGCCAGCAGCTTGACCCCCCCGACGGAGAGCAATCAGCCCCAGCATTTT
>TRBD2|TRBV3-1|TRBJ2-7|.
CASSQATSGAGHF
TGTGCCAGCAGCCAAGCGACTAGCGGGGCGGGGCACTTC
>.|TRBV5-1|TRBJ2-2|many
CASSLDRTNTGELFF
TGCGCCAGCAGCTTGGACAGAACGAACACCGGGGAGCTGTTTTTT
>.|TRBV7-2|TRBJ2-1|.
CASSTGLYEQFF
TGTGCCAGCAGCACGGGACTCTATGAGCAGTTCTTC
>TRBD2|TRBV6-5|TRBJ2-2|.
CASSPVAGETGELFF
TGTGCCAGCAGTCCTGTAGCGGGAGAGACCGGGGAGCTGTTTTTT
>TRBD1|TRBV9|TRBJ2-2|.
CASSVGTGVANTGELFF
TGTGCCAGCAGCGTAGGAACAGGGGTAGCGAACACCGGGGAGCTGTTTTTT
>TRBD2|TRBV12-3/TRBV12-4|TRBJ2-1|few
CASSRTSDQWGEQFF
TGTGCCAGCAGTCGGACTAGCGACCAGTGGGGGGAGCAGTTCTTC
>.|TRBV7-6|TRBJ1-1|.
CASSRNPPPGHAFF
TGTGCCAGCAGCCGAAATCCACCTCCGGGTCACGCTTTCTTT
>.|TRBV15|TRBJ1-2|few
CATSRDEGNYGYTF
TGTGCCACCAGCAGAGATGAGGGTAACTATGGCTACACCTTC
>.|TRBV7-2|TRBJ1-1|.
CASSSPLRTEAFF
TGTGCCAGCAGCTCACCCCTGCGTACTGAAGCTTTCTTT
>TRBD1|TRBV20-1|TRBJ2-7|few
CSAPGQAAMSYEQYF
TGCAGTGCACCGGGACAGGCGGCCATGTCCTACGAGCAGTACTTC
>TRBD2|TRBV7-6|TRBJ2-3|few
CASSPGTSGGAGDTQYF
TGTGCCAGCAGCCCCGGGACTAGCGGGGGGGCCGGAGATACGCAGTATTTT
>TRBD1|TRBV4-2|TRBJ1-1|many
CASSQPTGTANTEAFF
TGTGCCAGCAGCCAGCCCACCGGGACAGCGAACACTGAAGCTTTCTTT
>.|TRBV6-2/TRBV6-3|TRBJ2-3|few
CASSYVGITDTQYF
TGTGCCAGCAGTTACGTGGGGATCACAGATACGCAGTATTTT
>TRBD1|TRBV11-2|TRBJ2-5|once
CASSLQGVIRETQYF
TGTGCCAGCAGCTTACAGGGGGTCATTAGAGAGACCCAGTACTTC
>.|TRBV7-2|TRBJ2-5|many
CASSLMRGETQYF
TGTGCCAGCAGCTTAATGAGGGGGGAGACCCAGTACTTC
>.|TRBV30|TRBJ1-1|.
CAWSVLPVDRPEAFF
TGTGCCTGGAGTGTATTACCGGTCGACCGTCCTGAAGCTTTCTTT
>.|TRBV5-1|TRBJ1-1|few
CASSRGDGNTEAFF
TGCGCCAGCAGCCGAGGGGACGGTAACACTGAAGCTTTCTTT
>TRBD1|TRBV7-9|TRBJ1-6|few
CASSPRGQVGNSPLHF
TGTGCCAGCAGCCCGAGGGGACAGGTCGGAAATTCACCCCTCCACTTT
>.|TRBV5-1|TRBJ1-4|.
CASSLVVGSTTNEKLFF
TGCGCCAGCAGCTTGGTCGTAGGCAGTACAACTAATGAAAAACTGTTTTTT
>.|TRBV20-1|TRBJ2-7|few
CSASPGTYEQYF
TGCAGTGCTAGTCCAGGTACCTACGAGCAGTACTTC
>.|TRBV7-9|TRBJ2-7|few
CASSTRGYEQYF
TGTGCCAGCAGCACAAGGGGGTACGAGCAGTACTTC
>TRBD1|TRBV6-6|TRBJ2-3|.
CASSPRQGAGTDTQYF
TGTGCCAGCAGTCCGCGACAGGGGGCGGGCACAGATACGCAGTATTTT
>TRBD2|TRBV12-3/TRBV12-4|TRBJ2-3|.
CASSFSRSGGPTDTQYF
TGTGCCAGCAGTTTCAGTCGGAGCGGGGGGCCCACAGATACGCAGTATTTT
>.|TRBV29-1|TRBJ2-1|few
CSVDVSYNEQFF
TGCAGCGTTGACGTCTCCTACAATGAGCAGTTCTTC
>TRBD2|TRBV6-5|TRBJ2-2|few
CASRPLAGVTGELFF
TGTGCCAGCAGACCACTAGCGGGAGTAACCGGGGAGCTGTTTTTT
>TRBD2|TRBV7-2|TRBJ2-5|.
CASSFGLAWETQYF
TGTGCCAGCAGCTTCGGACTAGCGTGGGAGACCCAGTACTTC
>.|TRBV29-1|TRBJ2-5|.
CSVDLGETQYF
TGCAGCGTTGACTTGGGAGAGACCCAGTACTTC
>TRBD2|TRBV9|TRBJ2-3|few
CASSVEGRGGISTDTQYF
TGTGCCAGCAGCGTAGAAGGGAGGGGAGGTATCAGCACAGATACGCAGTATTTT
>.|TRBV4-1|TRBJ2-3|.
CASSQDDWVIDTQYF
TGCGCCAGCAGCCAAGATGACTGGGTAATTGATACGCAGTATTTT
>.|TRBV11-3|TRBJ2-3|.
CASSLGYFSSTDTQYF
TGTGCCAGCAGCTTAGGCTACTTCTCTAGCACAGATACGCAGTATTTT
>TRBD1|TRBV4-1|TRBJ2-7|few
CASSHNTGTGAYEQYF
TGCGCCAGCAGCCACAATACCGGGACAGGGGCCTACGAGCAGTACTTC
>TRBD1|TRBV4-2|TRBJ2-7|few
CASSQDPGQEGSEQYF
TGTGCCAGCAGCCAAGATCCCGGACAGGAAGGAAGTGAGCAGTACTTC
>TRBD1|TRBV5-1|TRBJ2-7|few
CASSLQGQSSYEQYF
TGCGCCAGCAGCTTGCAGGGACAGAGCTCCTACGAGCAGTACTTC
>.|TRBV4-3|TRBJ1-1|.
CASSQETGRAEAFF
TGCGCCAGCAGCCAAGAAACAGGGAGGGCTGAAGCTTTCTTT
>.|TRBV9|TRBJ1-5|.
CASSRQANQPQHF
TGTGCCAGCAGCCGACAGGCTAATCAGCCCCAGCATTTT
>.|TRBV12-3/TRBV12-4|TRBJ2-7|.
CASSLGRAWYEQYF
TGTGCCAGCAGTTTAGGCAGGGCGTGGTACGAGCAGTACTTC
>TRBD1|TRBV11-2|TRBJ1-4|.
CASSFPRTGLGSTNEKLFF
TGTGCCAGCAGCTTCCCCCGGACAGGGCTGGGATCAACTAATGAAAAACTGTTTTTT